Detailed here is one T cell receptor beta chain. Its matching antigen is unknown. Germline V gene data show CDR1 as KGHSH and CDR2 as LQKENI. Trimming took 5 bases from V and 7 from J, leaving 18 bases between them. This CDR3 region has 15 residues. Using immunoSEQ multiplex PCR, the repertoire was profiled, and TCRdb retains in-frame clones only, with some absent. Among 100,000 to 150,000 clones listed, roughly nine tenths were seen once. This entry comes from a study of cytomegalovirus exposure and HLA in healthy donors. At the level of the study: A subsequent analysis reported that the 95 to 150 validation repertoires were produced on the same platform that had also been used for the roughly 670 first-cohort repertoires.

Study conclusions and caveats: In the 120 or so validation repertoires, around 95% of cluster scores exceeded 0, per a later analysis. It was confirmed in vitro that a few of the CMV-associated chains were specific for CMV antigens.

Sequencing used PBMCs. V usage is TRBV18 and J usage is TRBJ2-1; a possible D gene is TRBD1 (7 bases). This receptor was identified in a woman younger than 30 in good health and CMV-seronegative. The CDR3 here is CASSWAGQRFNEQFF. The DNA for the CDR3 is TGTGCCAGCTCATGGGCGGGACAGCGATTTAATGAGCAGTTCTTC.